One sample yielded the 14 T cell receptor beta chains listed below, sequenced in a study of blood T cell repertoires in COVID-19. Generated by immunoSEQ multiplex PCR, the TCRdb table keeps only in-frame clones and is missing some. The sample holds approximately 31,000 clones; about nine tenths are singletons and the top ten take approximately 4%. Source material: peripheral blood. These receptors came from a man in his 60s with acute or convalescent COVID-19.

In DNA, the CDR3 is TGTGCGACCCGAGGACAGGGGCGCTACGAGCAGTACTTC. This translates into CATRGQGRYEQYF. The V gene is TRBV6-5, the J gene TRBJ2-7, with 9 bases identical to TRBD1. Germline V lookup: CDR1 MNHEY, CDR2 SVGAGI. This CDR3 has 13 residues.

CDR3 in amino acids: CASSPLGTLQETQYF. The DNA for the CDR3 is TGTGCCAGTAGTCCTCTTGGCACCCTCCAAGAGACCCAGTACTTC. The chain links TRBV19 to TRBJ2-5; D is unclear. The V gene lost 5 bases and the J gene lost 1 base, with 14 bases spanning the gap. The CDR3 has 15 amino acids. In germline, CDR1 is LNHDA, CDR2 SQIVND (reference sequence).

The genes are TRBV14 and TRBJ2-5, with TRBD1 matching over 8 bases. Germline CDR1 SGHDN, CDR2 FVKESK. The CDR3 is 13 residues long. V gave up 6 bases and J gave up 4 bases; unmatched junction bases: 4. The CDR3 DNA reads as TGTGCCAGCAGTCGCAGGGGGCGAGAGACCCAGTACTTC. Translating it yields CASSRRGRETQYF.

J is TRBJ1-2 and V is TRBV11-2; D perhaps matches TRBD1 (5 bases). Germline assignment: CDR1 SGHAT and CDR2 FQNNGV. V lost 1 base to trimming and J lost 2 bases, with 5 bases between them. This CDR3 has 13 residues. As DNA, the CDR3 is TGTGCCAGCAGCTTAGCAGGGAACTATGGCTACACCTTC. Encoded protein: CASSLAGNYGYTF.

The chain recombines TRBV10-3 with TRBJ2-3; tentative D call: TRBD1 (5 bases). V was shortened by 4 bases and J by 0 bases, with 14 bases between the two germline ends. CDR1 ENHRY and CDR2 SYGVKD come from the germline V gene. The CDR3 runs 16 residues. DNA of the CDR3: TGTGCCATCAGTGCGGCAGGGTATTTTAGCACAGATACGCAGTATTTT. Translating gives CAISAAGYFSTDTQYF.

J is TRBJ1-2 and V is TRBV11-2; D gene ambiguous. V dropped 4 bases and J dropped 4 bases, with 10 bases sitting between them. CDR1 is SGHAT, CDR2 FQNNGV, per germline. The CDR3 extends over 13 amino acids. CDR3 region: CASSYGLTYGYTF. The CDR3 DNA reads as TGTGCCAGCAGCTATGGACTGACCTATGGCTACACCTTC.

This chain links TRBV28 with TRBJ1-1; tentatively, D is TRBD1 (5 bases). Deletions cut 1 base from V and 12 bases from J, with 12 bases between. This CDR3 comprises 12 residues. Germline values: CDR1 MDHEN, CDR2 SYDVKM. The CDR3: CASSLSEGATFF. The CDR3 coding sequence is TGTGCCAGCAGTTTATCTGAAGGGGCGACTTTCTTT.

The chain employs TRBV3-1 (or the pseudogene TRBV3-2) and TRBJ2-7; 11 nucleotides match TRBD2. V shed 1 base and J 4 bases; nucleotides not matched to a gene: 3. CDR3 size: 15 residues. Germline CDR1 is LGHDT and CDR2 is YNNKEL (reference sequence). The CDR3 sequence: CASSQGTSGSYEQYF. CDR3 DNA sequence: TGTGCCAGCAGCCAAGGCACTAGCGGGAGTTACGAGCAGTACTTC.

The genes are TRBV5-1 and TRBJ2-7; D uncertain. The V gene lost 0 bases and the J gene lost 2 bases, with 6 bases spanning the gap. CDR1 is SGHRS, CDR2 YFSETQ, per germline. The CDR3 length is 13 residues. The chain's CDR3 is CASSLETAYEQYF. CDR3 nucleotide sequence: TGCGCCAGCAGCTTGGAAACAGCCTACGAGCAGTACTTC.

This sequence joins TRBV7-6 and TRBJ2-7; 8 positions agree with TRBD1. Trimming cost V 5 bases and J 5 bases; bases outside gene matches: 11. The CDR3 contains 15 residues. CDR1 and CDR2 from the germline V gene are SGHVS and FNYEAQ. In DNA, the CDR3 is TGTGCCAGCAGCGATCCACTCAGGGGGCTCCACGAGCAGTACTTC. This sequence encodes CASSDPLRGLHEQYF.

V gene TRBV18 combines with J gene TRBJ1-2; D might be TRBD1 (6 bases). From germline, CDR1 is KGHSH and CDR2 LQKENI. The CDR3 loop spans 12 amino acids. Trimming pared 0 bases from V and 13 bases from J, leaving 12 bases between. In nucleotides, the CDR3 is TGTGCCAGCTCACCACCGGGGACAAGAGTCACCTTC. It yields the protein CASSPPGTRVTF.

The rearrangement joins TRBV9 to TRBJ2-7; TRBD1 agrees at 7 bases. CDR1 and CDR2 (germline): SGDLS, YYNGEE. Trimming took 2 bases from V and 0 from J; bases not matched to a gene: 5. The CDR3 loop spans 15 amino acids. Here the CDR3 reads CASSVTGTDSYEQYF. For the CDR3, the DNA is TGTGCCAGCAGCGTTACCGGGACAGACTCCTACGAGCAGTACTTC.

This rearrangement joins TRBV29-1 to TRBJ2-3; possibly TRBD1 for D (6 bases). Germline V gene data show CDR1 as SQVTM and CDR2 as ANQGSEA. The CDR3 is 13 amino acids. The ends were cut back, 5 bases at V and 7 bases at J, with 16 bases in the middle. The CDR3 region has the DNA TGCAGCGTTACGGAAGGGGGAACGTATACGCAGTATTTT. Protein: CSVTEGGTYTQYF.

The J gene is TRBJ2-2, the V gene TRBV19; D is ambiguous. Germline CDR1 reads LNHDA; CDR2 reads SQIVND (reference sequence). The CDR3 extends over 15 amino acids. Deletions cut 5 bases from V and 0 bases from J, with 10 bases between. CDR3 in amino acids: CASSLLSANTGELFF. DNA for the CDR3: TGTGCCAGTAGTCTGCTCAGCGCGAACACCGGGGAGCTGTTTTTT.